Following are 7 T cell receptor beta chains from one sample sequenced in a study of T cell responses to AZD1222 COVID-19 vaccine. Sequencing used immunoSEQ multiplex PCR; TCRdb keeps in-frame clones, though not all of them. Here the sample spans some 150,000 clones, 80% to 95% being singletons. Sequencing was performed on peripheral blood, taken 28 days after the second AZD1222 dose. The receptors were gathered from an adult who received the AZD1222 COVID-19 vaccine.

The V gene is TRBV11-2, the J gene TRBJ2-7; 8 positions match TRBD1. V shed 6 bases and J 1 base; nucleotides not matched to a gene: 2. The CDR3 is 13 amino acids. CDR1 SGHAT and CDR2 FQNNGV come from the germline V gene. The CDR3 here is CASRGQGSYEQYF. Here the CDR3 DNA reads TGTGCCAGCAGAGGACAGGGTTCCTACGAGCAGTACTTC.

V is TRBV24-1 and J is TRBJ1-5; weak D call: TRBD1 (5 bases). CDR3 length: 14 amino acids. Germline loops: CDR1 KGHDR, CDR2 SFDVKD. Trimming removed 4 bases from V and 1 base from J, with 7 bases in between. This CDR3 is CATSEAGSNQPQHF. The DNA for the CDR3 is TGTGCCACCAGTGAAGCAGGGAGCAATCAGCCCCAGCATTTT.

V gene TRBV5-1 combines with J gene TRBJ2-2, with 13 bases that match TRBD2. The germline V gene has CDR1 SGHRS and CDR2 YFSETQ. With V trimmed by 5 bases and J by 2 bases, 9 bases remained unmatched. CDR3 length equals 18 residues. CDR3 DNA sequence: TGCGCCAGCAGTTCTTGGGGACTAGCGGGATTAAACACCGGGGAGCTGTTTTTT. As protein: CASSSWGLAGLNTGELFF.

The chain recombines TRBV12-2 with TRBJ1-2. TRBV12-2 constitutes a pseudogene. This CDR3 is built from 14 residues. This CDR3 is CASRILEGAGGYTF. CDR3 nucleotides: TGTGCAAGTCGAATACTTGAGGGCGCAGGGGGCTACACCTTC.

V gene TRBV29-1 combines with J gene TRBJ2-5, with D tentatively TRBD1 or TRBD2 (7 bases each). Trimming shortened V by 5 bases and J by 3 bases, and 13 bases separated the two germline ends. CDR1 SQVTM and CDR2 ANQGSEA come from the germline V gene. The CDR3 sequence is 13 residues long. CDR3 in amino acids: CSVPRGGEETQYF. The CDR3 DNA reads as TGCAGCGTTCCCAGGGGGGGGGAAGAGACCCAGTACTTC.

V usage is TRBV14 and J usage is TRBJ2-3; the match to TRBD2 covers 15 bases. CDR3 size: 21 residues. The germline CDR1 and CDR2 sequences are SGHDN and FVKESK. Trimming took 5 bases from V and 2 from J; bases not matched to a gene: 17. The CDR3 DNA reads TGTGCCAGCAGCTTCCGTGGGTCCGGGACTAGCGGGAGGTATCCCACAGATACGCAGTATTTT. Residues: CASSFRGSGTSGRYPTDTQYF. The full variable domain, its missing parts supplied by reference TRBV14 and TRBJ2-3, is EAGVTQFPSHSVIEKGQTVTLRCDPISGHDNLYWYRRVMGKEIKFLLHFVKESKQDESGMPNNRFLAERTGGTYSTLKVQPAELEDSGVYFCASSFRGSGTSGRYPTDTQYFGPGTRLTVL.

The chain joins TRBV29-1 to TRBJ2-5, with TRBD1 matching 10 bases. The length of the CDR3 is 14 residues. V shed 4 bases, J shed 5 bases, and the junction held 7 bases outside the gene matches. The V gene's germline CDR1 is SQVTM and CDR2 ANQGSEA. CDR3 nucleotide sequence: TGCAGCGTTGCGAGGGACAGGGGAGTGGAGACCCAGTACTTC. Its protein is CSVARDRGVETQYF.